The sequence of this T cell receptor beta chain was determined in a study of blood T cell repertoires in COVID-19. Repertoires were generated with immunoSEQ multiplex PCR, while TCRdb's copy carries only in-frame clones and drops some. The sample yields 150,000 to 200,000 clones, 85% to 90% seen once. Germline CDR1 LGHNA, CDR2 YNFKEQ. This CDR3 contains 16 residues. Trimming cost V 3 bases and J 2 bases; bases outside gene matches: 5. The sequence came from a woman aged 35 to 49 with acute COVID-19. Source material: PBMCs or T cells enriched from blood (not recorded which). The chain recombines TRBV4-2 with TRBJ2-1, with TRBD2 matching 9 bases. DNA for the CDR3: TGTGCCAGCAGCCAGGAGACTAGCGGACCCTACAATGAGCAGTTCTTC. Amino acid sequence: CASSQETSGPYNEQFF.